The T cell receptor beta chain described here comes from a study of identical twins. Findings of the study overall: There were fewer insertions in abundant cord blood beta clonotypes, but memory repertoires showed no such pattern. Zero-insertion analyses were open to partial confounding by invariant MAIT and iNKT cells.

Ten or more counts support this clonotype. Its antigen remains unknown. Each CDR3 protein is one row after TCRdb ran MiXCR on the 5' RACE reads. The top ten hold less than 4% of the sample, which has a few hundred thousand distinct CDR3 sequences, approximately 8.3% seen once. Trimming cost V 0 bases and J 6 bases, with 0 bases left between them. Germline values: CDR1 DFQATT, CDR2 SNEGSKA (reference sequence). This CDR3 is 10 amino acids long. These same data were also listed under a study on yellow fever vaccine responses in identical twins.

Sample: CD8+ T cells sorted from blood. This chain connects TRBV20-1 to TRBJ2-1; D remains unclear. The clonotype originates from a young woman in good health. CDR3 in amino acids: CSARDNEQFF. CDR3 DNA: TGCAGTGCTAGAGACAATGAGCAGTTCTTC.